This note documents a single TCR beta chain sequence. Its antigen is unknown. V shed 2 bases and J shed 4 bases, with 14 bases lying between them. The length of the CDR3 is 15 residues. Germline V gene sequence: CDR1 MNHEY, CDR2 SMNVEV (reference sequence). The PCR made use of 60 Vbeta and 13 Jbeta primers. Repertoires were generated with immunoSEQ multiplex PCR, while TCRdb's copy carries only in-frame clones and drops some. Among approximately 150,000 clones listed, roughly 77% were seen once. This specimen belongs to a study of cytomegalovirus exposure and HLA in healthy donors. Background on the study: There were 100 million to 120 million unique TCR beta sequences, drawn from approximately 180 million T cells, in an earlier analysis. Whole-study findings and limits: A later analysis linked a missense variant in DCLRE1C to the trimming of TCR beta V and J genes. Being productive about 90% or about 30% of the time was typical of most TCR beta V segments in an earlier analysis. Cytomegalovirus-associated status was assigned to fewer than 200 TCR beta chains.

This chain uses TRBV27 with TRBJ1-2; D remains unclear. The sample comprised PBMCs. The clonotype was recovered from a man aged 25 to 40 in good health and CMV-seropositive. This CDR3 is CASSLMARQFYGYTF. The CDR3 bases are TGTGCCAGCAGTTTAATGGCCAGGCAATTCTATGGCTACACCTTC.